These 29 T cell receptor beta chains share one sample of origin, sequenced in a study of blood T cell repertoires in COVID-19. Sequencing was performed with immunoSEQ multiplex PCR; in TCRdb, only in-frame clones are kept and a portion is missing. Of roughly 49,000 clones listed, roughly 84% are singletons. The sequencing sample was made of peripheral blood. These receptors all stem from a man older than 75 with active COVID-19.

This chain joins TRBV6-5 and TRBJ2-7; 11 bases map to TRBD1. The germline CDR1 and CDR2 sequences are MNHEY and SVGAGI. The V gene end was trimmed by 6 bases and the J gene end by 7 bases; junction bases not matched to a gene: 8. This CDR3 is 14 amino acids long. Here the CDR3 DNA reads TGTGCCAGCAGGGGGACAGGGGGAAGCCAGGAGCAGTACTTC. Its translation is CASRGTGGSQEQYF.

This chain links TRBV25-1 with TRBJ1-2; D unresolved. Looked up from germline, CDR1 is MGHDK and CDR2 is SYGVNS. CDR3 length: 12 residues. The ends were cut back, 3 bases at V and 5 bases at J, with 7 bases in the middle. CDR3 loop: CASSDPLYGYTF. CDR3 DNA sequence: TGTGCCAGCAGTGACCCCCTGTATGGCTACACCTTC.

The chain links TRBV19 to TRBJ1-2; D unresolved. CDR1 is LNHDA, CDR2 SQIVND, per germline (reference sequence). The CDR3 covers 11 residues. V lost 3 bases, J lost 7 bases, and 6 bases lay in between. The CDR3 region has the DNA TGTGCCAGTAGTATCTATGGTGGCTACACCTTC. Translated: CASSIYGGYTF.

The CDR3: CASSSIPGQGGKTQYF. As DNA, the CDR3 is TGCGCCAGCAGCTCGATTCCGGGACAGGGGGGAAAGACCCAGTACTTC. This chain links TRBV5-1 with TRBJ2-5; 11 bases map to TRBD1. This CDR3 has 16 amino acids. V shed 3 bases and J 6 bases; nucleotides not matched to a gene: 10. The V gene's germline CDR1 is SGHRS and CDR2 YFSETQ.

The chain couples TRBV27 to TRBJ1-4, with 11 bases matching TRBD1. After removal of 8 bases from V and 0 bases from J, the junction contained 5 bases not matched to a gene. CDR1 MNHEY and CDR2 SMNVEV come from the germline V gene (reference sequence). CDR3 length: 16 amino acids. CDR3 protein: CASGTGGKPTNEKLFF. CDR3 bases: TGTGCCAGCGGGACAGGGGGGAAACCAACTAATGAAAAACTGTTTTTT. The full variable domain, completed using reference TRBV27 and TRBJ1-4, is EAQVTQNPRYLITVTGKKLTVTCSQNMNHEYMSWYRQDPGLGLRQIYYSMNVEVTDKGDVPEGYKVSRKEKRNFPLILESPSPNQTSLYFCASGTGGKPTNEKLFFGSGTQLSVL.

The V gene is TRBV25-1, the J gene TRBJ2-3; 10 nucleotides agree with TRBD2. Trimming removed 6 bases from V and 1 base from J; junction bases left unmatched: 4. The CDR3 extends over 15 amino acids. Germline V CDR1 and CDR2: MGHDK, SYGVNS. As DNA, the CDR3 is TGTGCCAGCAGGAGAGCGGGAGGGGGCACAGATACGCAGTATTTT. It yields the protein CASRRAGGGTDTQYF. The variable domain in full, with the rest retrieved from reference TRBV25-1 and TRBJ2-3, is EADIYQTPRYLVIGTGKKITLECSQTMGHDKMYWYQQDPGMELHLIHYSYGVNSTEKGDLSSESTVSRIRTEHFPLTLESARPSHTSQYLCASRRAGGGTDTQYFGPGTRLTVL.

CDR3 nucleotide sequence: TGTGCCAGCAGCGGGAGGGACACCGGGGAGCTGTTTTTT. Amino acid sequence: CASSGRDTGELFF. This chain uses TRBV2 with TRBJ2-2; TRBD2 matches at 8 bases. The CDR3 totals 13 residues. Germline V gives CDR1 SNHLY, CDR2 FYNNEI. V dropped 6 bases and J dropped 3; count of bases not matched to a gene: 0.

The chain carries TRBV19 and TRBJ2-1; D might be TRBD2 (6 bases). Germline-derived CDR1 and CDR2 are LNHDA and SQIVND (reference sequence). V dropped 6 bases and J dropped 5 bases, with 14 bases sitting between them. The CDR3 loop spans 14 amino acids. The chain's CDR3 is CASRTRDWDNEQFF. DNA of the CDR3: TGTGCCAGTAGGACTCGGGACTGGGACAATGAGCAGTTCTTC.

This chain links TRBV7-2 with TRBJ2-3; 9 nucleotides line up with TRBD2. The CDR3 length is 15 residues. V gave up 3 bases and J gave up 8 bases; unmatched junction bases: 9. Germline V gene lookup returns CDR1 SGHTA and CDR2 FQGNSA. The CDR3 region is CASSLSGRSLGTQYF. CDR3 in DNA: TGTGCCAGCAGCTTGAGCGGGAGGTCCCTAGGTACGCAGTATTTT.

The chain recombines TRBV5-6 with TRBJ2-3, with TRBD2 identical over 12 bases. This CDR3 is built from 15 residues. Germline values: CDR1 SGHDT, CDR2 YYEEEE. V dropped 4 bases and J dropped 4; count of bases not matched to a gene: 4. Here the CDR3 reads CASSVTSGSSDTQYF. CDR3 bases: TGTGCCAGCAGCGTGACTAGCGGGAGTTCAGATACGCAGTATTTT.

The gene calls are TRBV10-3 and TRBJ2-7; TRBD1 might be the D (5 bases). Germline CDR1 and CDR2: ENHRY and SYGVKD. The CDR3 has 17 amino acids. Trimming left V 0 bases short and J 0 bases short, with 15 bases between. CDR3 nucleotides: TGTGCCATCAGTGAGTCTGGGGTAGGGGCGAGCTCCTACGAGCAGTACTTC. Amino acids: CAISESGVGASSYEQYF.

The genes are TRBV18 and TRBJ2-3; 9 nucleotides line up with TRBD2. J was trimmed by 0 bases and V by 5 bases; bases with no gene match: 6. Germline V gene data show CDR1 as KGHSH and CDR2 as LQKENI. This CDR3 is built from 16 residues. The CDR3 loop reads CASSTMTSGSTDTQYF. In DNA form, the CDR3 reads TGTGCCAGCTCAACGATGACTAGCGGTAGCACAGATACGCAGTATTTT.

The chain joins TRBV10-3 to TRBJ2-3; 12 positions agree with TRBD2. Germline assignment: CDR1 ENHRY and CDR2 SYGVKD. This CDR3 has 20 residues. Trimming removed 0 bases from V and 6 bases from J; junction bases left unmatched: 16. CDR3 in amino acids: CAISESTSGSRSARLDTQYF. As DNA, the CDR3 is TGTGCCATCAGTGAGTCGACTAGCGGGAGCCGGTCGGCCCGATTGGATACGCAGTATTTT.

This clone showed up just once. The chain is built from TRBV19 and TRBJ2-5; tentative D call: TRBD2 (7 bases). This CDR3 contains 16 residues. The germline V gene encodes CDR1 LNHDA and CDR2 SQIVND (reference sequence). V was trimmed by 5 bases and J by 6 bases, leaving 22 bases between them. CDR3 loop: CASSLGRDTPRQTQYF. The CDR3 bases are TGTGCCAGTAGTTTGGGGAGGGACACCCCCCGCCAGACCCAGTACTTC.

The gene calls are TRBV7-6 and TRBJ1-3; D might be TRBD1 (5 bases). The CDR3 sequence is 15 residues long. Trimming removed 5 bases from V and 0 bases from J, with 11 bases in between. Per germline, CDR1 SGHVS and CDR2 FNYEAQ. The CDR3 region has the DNA TGTGCCAGCAGCCCCGACAGAAACTCTGGAAACACCATATATTTT. Amino acids: CASSPDRNSGNTIYF. The variable domain in full, completed from reference TRBV7-6 and TRBJ1-3, reads GAGVSQSPRYKVTKRGQDVALRCDPISGHVSLYWYRQALGQGPEFLTYFNYEAQQDKSGLPNDRFSAERPEGSISTLTIQRTEQRDSAMYRCASSPDRNSGNTIYFGEGSWLTVV.

This clone was found once. This chain joins TRBV12-3 or TRBV12-4 and TRBJ2-2; unclear D gene. V was cut by 3 bases and J by 7 bases, with 6 bases left in between. This CDR3 region has 12 residues. Here the CDR3 DNA reads TGTGCCAGCAGTTTCGGTTTCGGGGAGCTGTTTTTT. Amino acid sequence: CASSFGFGELFF.

The chain combines TRBV5-1 with TRBJ2-3; TRBD2 matches 9 bases. Germline trimming cut 4 bases from V and 1 base from J; bases unmatched to any gene: 4. Germline assignment: CDR1 SGHRS and CDR2 YFSETQ. The CDR3 contains 15 residues. CDR3 residues: CASSHIAGGTDTQYF. The CDR3, as DNA: TGCGCCAGCAGCCACATAGCGGGAGGCACAGATACGCAGTATTTT.

The CDR3, as DNA: TGTGCCAGCAGTGAAATTGCTGGCGGAAAACTGTTTTTT. Its protein product is CASSEIAGGKLFF. The chain recombines TRBV2 with TRBJ1-4, with D unresolved. Trimming pared 2 bases from V and 10 bases from J, leaving 11 bases between. This CDR3 spans 13 amino acids. Germline CDR1 is SNHLY and CDR2 is FYNNEI. Based on the CDR3 plus reference TRBV2 and TRBJ1-4, the full variable domain is EPEVTQTPSHQVTQMGQEVILRCVPISNHLYFYWYRQILGQKVEFLVSFYNNEISEKSEIFDDQFSVERPDGSNFTLKIRSTKLEDSAMYFCASSEIAGGKLFFGSGTQLSVL.

The J gene is TRBJ2-6, the V gene TRBV2, with D possibly TRBD2 on 5 matching bases. The CDR3 is 15 amino acids. Looked up from germline, CDR1 is SNHLY and CDR2 is FYNNEI. V was cut by 4 bases and J by 0 bases, with 7 bases left in between. In DNA, the CDR3 is TGTGCCAGCAGTGCGGAGGACTCTGGGGCCAACGTCCTGACTTTC. Protein: CASSAEDSGANVLTF. Looking up the rest from reference TRBV2 and TRBJ2-6 gives the full variable domain: EPEVTQTPSHQVTQMGQEVILRCVPISNHLYFYWYRQILGQKVEFLVSFYNNEISEKSEIFDDQFSVERPDGSNFTLKIRSTKLEDSAMYFCASSAEDSGANVLTFGAGSRLTVL.

V and J are TRBV3-1 (or the pseudogene TRBV3-2) and TRBJ2-7; a weak D match, TRBD1 (7 bases). Trimming pared 4 bases from V and 9 bases from J, leaving 10 bases between. In germline, CDR1 is LGHDT, CDR2 YNNKEL (reference sequence). The CDR3 spans 11 residues. The CDR3 sequence: CASSPGGSQYF. DNA for the CDR3: TGTGCCAGCAGCCCAGGGGGGTCGCAGTACTTC.

The chain combines TRBV4-3 with TRBJ2-1, with a weak D call TRBD1 (5 bases). CDR3 size: 13 residues. The germline V and J ends were trimmed by 0 bases and 9 bases, with 9 bases remaining between them. Germline V CDR1 and CDR2: LGHNA, YSLEER. Here the CDR3 reads CASSQDPRGEQFF. The CDR3 region has the DNA TGCGCCAGCAGCCAAGACCCTAGGGGTGAGCAGTTCTTC.

CDR3 region: CAISDASAGTDTQYF. The CDR3 DNA is TGTGCCATCAGTGACGCTAGCGCCGGCACAGATACGCAGTATTTT. The chain joins TRBV10-3 to TRBJ2-3; tentatively, D is TRBD2 (6 bases). Looked up from germline, CDR1 is ENHRY and CDR2 is SYGVKD. The CDR3 totals 15 residues. Trimming removed 3 bases at V and 1 base at J, with 11 bases between.

The chain links TRBV5-8 to TRBJ2-7; weak D call: TRBD1 (8 bases). Germline CDR1 reads SGHTS; CDR2 reads YDEGEE. Trimming removed 3 bases from V and 12 bases from J, with 22 bases in between. The CDR3 is made up of 14 amino acids. CDR3 residues: CASSSTGEGWSRYF. The DNA of the CDR3 is TGTGCCAGCAGCTCGACAGGGGAGGGTTGGAGCAGGTACTTC. Using reference TRBV5-8 and TRBJ2-7 for the parts outside the CDR3, the full variable domain is EAGVTQSPTHLIKTRGQQATLRCSPISGHTSVYWYQQALGLGLQFLLWYDEGEERNRGNFPPRFSGRQFPNYSSELNVNALELEDSALYLCASSSTGEGWSRYFGPGTRLTVT.

This chain connects TRBV12-5 to TRBJ2-7; no reliable D call. Per the germline V gene, CDR1 is LGHNT and CDR2 is FRNRAP. Trimming pared 2 bases from V and 3 bases from J, leaving 2 bases between. The CDR3 runs 11 residues. CDR3 loop: CASGLYYEQYF. CDR3 sequence (DNA): TGTGCTAGTGGTTTGTACTACGAGCAGTACTTC.

The chain recombines TRBV30 with TRBJ1-2; no clear D. With 0 bases removed from V and 0 bases from J, the gap between germline ends came to 11 bases. This CDR3 contains 15 residues. Germline V gives CDR1 GTSNPN, CDR2 SVGIG (reference sequence). This CDR3 is CAWSVWQASNYGYTF. Written as DNA, the CDR3 is TGTGCCTGGAGTGTATGGCAGGCGTCTAACTATGGCTACACCTTC. Variable domain in full (rest from reference TRBV30 and TRBJ1-2): SQTIHQWPATLVQPVGSPLSLECTVEGTSNPNLYWYRQAAGRGLQLLFYSVGIGQISSEVPQNLSASRPQDRQFILSSKKLLLSDSGFYLCAWSVWQASNYGYTFGSGTRLTVV.

This chain uses TRBV7-2 with TRBJ2-7; TRBD2 is a possible D gene (5 bases). Germline V lookup: CDR1 SGHTA, CDR2 FQGNSA. V gave up 0 bases and J gave up 6 bases, with 6 bases separating them. This CDR3 is built from 12 residues. CDR3 bases: TGTGCCAGCAGCTTAGCCGGAGGCGAGCAGTACTTC. This translates into CASSLAGGEQYF.

The V gene is TRBV7-6, the J gene TRBJ2-3, with 9 positions matching TRBD1. Trimming removed 1 base from V and 2 bases from J; junction bases left unmatched: 1. Germline V gene data show CDR1 as SGHVS and CDR2 as FNYEAQ. The CDR3 contains 15 residues. CDR3 coding DNA: TGTGCCAGCAGCTTAGACAGGGGGCTCACAGATACGCAGTATTTT. This sequence encodes CASSLDRGLTDTQYF.

The chain combines TRBV12-3 or TRBV12-4 with TRBJ2-7; the D gene is possibly TRBD2 (6 bases). The CDR3 is made up of 13 amino acids. Deletions cut 6 bases from V and 7 bases from J, with 16 bases between. Here the CDR3 reads CASSRGTSLEQYF. Written as DNA, the CDR3 is TGTGCCAGCAGCCGCGGGACTTCCCTAGAGCAGTACTTC.

The chain has TRBV28 and TRBJ2-7; the D gene is possibly TRBD1 (5 bases). Germline-derived CDR1 and CDR2 are MDHEN and SYDVKM. V dropped 6 bases and J dropped 6 bases, with 18 bases sitting between them. The length of the CDR3 is 14 residues. CDR3 sequence reads: CASSPLSTRAEQYF. CDR3 bases: TGTGCCAGCAGCCCCCTTAGTACCAGGGCCGAGCAGTACTTC.